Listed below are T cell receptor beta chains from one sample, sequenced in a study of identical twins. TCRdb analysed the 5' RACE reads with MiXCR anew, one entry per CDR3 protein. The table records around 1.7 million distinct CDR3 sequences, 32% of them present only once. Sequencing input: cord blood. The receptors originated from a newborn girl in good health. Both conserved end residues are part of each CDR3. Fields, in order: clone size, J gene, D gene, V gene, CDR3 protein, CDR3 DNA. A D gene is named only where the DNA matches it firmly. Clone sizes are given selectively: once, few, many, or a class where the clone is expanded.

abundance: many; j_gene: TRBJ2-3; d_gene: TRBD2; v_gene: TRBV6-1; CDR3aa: CASSEGLAGDTQYF; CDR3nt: TGTGCCAGCAGCGAAGGACTAGCGGGGGATACGCAGTATTTT
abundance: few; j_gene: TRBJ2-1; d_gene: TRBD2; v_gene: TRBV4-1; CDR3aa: CASSLRLAGGLVEQFF; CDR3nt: TGCGCCAGCAGCCTTCGACTAGCGGGGGGGCTGGTTGAGCAGTTCTTC
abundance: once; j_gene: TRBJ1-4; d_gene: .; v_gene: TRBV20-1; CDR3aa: CSARAWGEPTNEKLFF; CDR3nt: TGCAGTGCTAGAGCTTGGGGGGAGCCAACTAATGAAAAACTGTTTTTT
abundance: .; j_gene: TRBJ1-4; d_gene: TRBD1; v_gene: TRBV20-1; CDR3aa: CSARPGTGFGKLFF; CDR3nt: TGCAGTGCTAGGCCCGGGACAGGGTTTGGAAAACTGTTTTTT
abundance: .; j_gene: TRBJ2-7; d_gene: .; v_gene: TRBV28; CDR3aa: CATTIGNPYEQYF; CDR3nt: TGTGCCACCACAATAGGGAATCCCTACGAGCAGTACTTC
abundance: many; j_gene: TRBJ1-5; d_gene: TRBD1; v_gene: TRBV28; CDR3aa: CASSFTGGNQPQHF; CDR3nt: TGTGCCAGCAGTTTCACAGGGGGCAATCAGCCCCAGCATTTT
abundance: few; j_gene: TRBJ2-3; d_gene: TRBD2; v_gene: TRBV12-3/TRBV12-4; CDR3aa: CASSAGLAGGPADTQYF; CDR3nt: TGTGCCAGCAGTGCGGGACTAGCGGGAGGGCCAGCAGATACGCAGTATTTT
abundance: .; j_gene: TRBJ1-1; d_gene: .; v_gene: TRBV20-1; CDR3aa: CSAPAYLNTEAFF; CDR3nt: TGCAGTGCCCCGGCTTACCTGAACACTGAAGCTTTCTTT
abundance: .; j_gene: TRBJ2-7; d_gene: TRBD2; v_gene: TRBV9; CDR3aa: CASSEGGLAGAYEQYF; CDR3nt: TGTGCCAGCAGCGAGGGGGGACTAGCGGGAGCTTACGAGCAGTACTTC
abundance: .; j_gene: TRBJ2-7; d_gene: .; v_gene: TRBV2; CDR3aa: CASIKGGGGSTYEQYF; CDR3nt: TGTGCCAGCATTAAGGGTGGAGGGGGAAGCACCTACGAGCAGTACTTC
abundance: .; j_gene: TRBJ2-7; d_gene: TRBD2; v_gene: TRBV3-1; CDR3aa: CASSLTSGGDYNEQYF; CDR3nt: TGTGCCAGCAGCCTTACTAGCGGGGGTGACTACAATGAGCAGTACTTC
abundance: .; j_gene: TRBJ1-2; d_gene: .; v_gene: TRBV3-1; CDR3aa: CASSQDVGPNYGCTF; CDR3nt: TGTGCCAGCAGCCAAGATGTTGGGCCTAACTATGGCTGCACCTTC
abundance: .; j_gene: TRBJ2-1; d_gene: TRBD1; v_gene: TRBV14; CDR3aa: CASSRRQGRKGEQFF; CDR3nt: TGTGCCAGCAGCCGCAGACAGGGGAGGAAAGGTGAGCAGTTCTTC
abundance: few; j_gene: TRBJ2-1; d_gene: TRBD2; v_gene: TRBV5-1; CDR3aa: CASSFDRSGTSGSRGEQFF; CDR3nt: TGCGCCAGCAGCTTCGACAGGTCCGGGACTAGCGGGAGCAGGGGTGAGCAGTTCTTC
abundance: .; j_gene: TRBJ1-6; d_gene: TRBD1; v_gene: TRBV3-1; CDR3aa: CASSQTGGGSPLHF; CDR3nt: TGTGCCAGCAGCCAGACAGGGGGCGGTTCACCCCTCCACTTT
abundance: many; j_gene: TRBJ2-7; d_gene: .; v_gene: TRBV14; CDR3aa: CASSQDPHEQYF; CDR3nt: TGTGCCAGCAGCCAAGATCCCCACGAGCAGTACTTC
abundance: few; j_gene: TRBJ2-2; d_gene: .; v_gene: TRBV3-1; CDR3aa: CASSLTRANTGELFF; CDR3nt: TGTGCCAGCAGCCTGACTCGAGCGAACACCGGGGAGCTGTTTTTT
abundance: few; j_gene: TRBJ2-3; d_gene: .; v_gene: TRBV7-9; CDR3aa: CASSFVGGRTDTQYF; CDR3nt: TGTGCCAGCAGCTTCGTTGGTGGCCGCACAGATACGCAGTATTTT
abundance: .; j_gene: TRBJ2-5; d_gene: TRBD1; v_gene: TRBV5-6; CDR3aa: CASRPWTGTFSHQETQYF; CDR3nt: TGTGCCAGCAGGCCTTGGACAGGGACGTTTTCCCACCAAGAGACCCAGTACTTC
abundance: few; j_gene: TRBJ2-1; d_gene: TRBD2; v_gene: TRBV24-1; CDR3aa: CATSEPGLAGVRSYNEQFF; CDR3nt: TGTGCCACCAGTGAACCGGGACTAGCGGGAGTCAGGTCCTACAATGAGCAGTTCTTC
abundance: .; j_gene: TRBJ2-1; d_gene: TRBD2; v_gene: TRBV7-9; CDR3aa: CASSSLAGVTYNEQFF; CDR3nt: TGTGCCAGCAGCTCTTTAGCGGGAGTTACCTACAATGAGCAGTTCTTC
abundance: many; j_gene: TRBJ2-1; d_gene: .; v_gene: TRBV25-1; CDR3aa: CASSSTPPYNEQFF; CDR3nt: TGTGCCAGCAGTTCGACCCCTCCCTACAATGAGCAGTTCTTC
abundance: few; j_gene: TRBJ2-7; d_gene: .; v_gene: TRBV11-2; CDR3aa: CASTKSAAYEQYF; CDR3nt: TGTGCCAGCACTAAATCGGCAGCTTACGAGCAGTACTTC
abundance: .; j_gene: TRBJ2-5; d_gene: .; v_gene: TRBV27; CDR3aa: CASSLKESGVRQETQYF; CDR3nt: TGTGCCAGCAGTTTAAAGGAGTCGGGGGTCCGCCAAGAGACCCAGTACTTC
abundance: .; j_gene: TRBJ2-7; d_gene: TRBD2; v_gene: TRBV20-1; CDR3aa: CSARDPRASGRNEQYF; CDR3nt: TGCAGTGCTAGAGATCCGCGAGCTAGCGGGAGAAACGAGCAGTACTTC
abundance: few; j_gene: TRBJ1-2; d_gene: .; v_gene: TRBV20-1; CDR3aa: CSARAPDGPLYGYTF; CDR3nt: TGCAGTGCTAGAGCCCCGGACGGACCTCTCTATGGCTACACCTTC
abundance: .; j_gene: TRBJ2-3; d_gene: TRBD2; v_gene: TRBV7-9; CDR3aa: CASSWRPSGGSTDTQYF; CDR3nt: TGTGCCAGCAGCTGGAGGCCTAGCGGAGGAAGCACAGATACGCAGTATTTT
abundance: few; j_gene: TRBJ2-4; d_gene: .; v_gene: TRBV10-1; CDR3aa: CASSEGGLARVVAKNIQYF; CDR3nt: TGCGCCAGCAGTGAAGGGGGTCTAGCGAGGGTGGTTGCCAAAAACATTCAGTACTTC
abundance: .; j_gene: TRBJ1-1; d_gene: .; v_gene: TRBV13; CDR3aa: CASSSRATEAFF; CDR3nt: TGTGCCAGCAGTTCCAGGGCCACTGAAGCTTTCTTT
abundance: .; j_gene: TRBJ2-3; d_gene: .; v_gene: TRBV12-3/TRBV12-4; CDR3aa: CASSPGPPPDTQYF; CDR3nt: TGTGCCAGCAGTCCGGGCCCTCCCCCAGATACGCAGTATTTT
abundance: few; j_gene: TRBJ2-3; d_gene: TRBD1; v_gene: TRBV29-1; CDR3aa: CSVGFLGQGTDTQYF; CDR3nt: TGCAGCGTTGGGTTTCTTGGACAGGGGACAGATACGCAGTATTTT
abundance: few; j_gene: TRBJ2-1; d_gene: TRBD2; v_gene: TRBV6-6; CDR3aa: CASSYRRTSGDNNEQFF; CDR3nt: TGTGCCAGCAGTTACCGGCGGACTAGCGGGGACAACAATGAGCAGTTCTTC
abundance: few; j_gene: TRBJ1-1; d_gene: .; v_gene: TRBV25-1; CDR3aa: CASRDLGRAEAFF; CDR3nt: TGTGCCAGCAGGGATTTAGGGCGGGCTGAAGCTTTCTTT
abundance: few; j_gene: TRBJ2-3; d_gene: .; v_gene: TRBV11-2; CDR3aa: CASSLAAGQSDTQYF; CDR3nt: TGTGCCAGCAGCTTAGCTGCGGGTCAATCAGATACGCAGTATTTT
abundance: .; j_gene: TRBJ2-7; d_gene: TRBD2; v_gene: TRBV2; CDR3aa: CASRPGLAGGHHDLSEQYF; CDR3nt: TGTGCCAGCAGACCCGGACTAGCGGGGGGCCATCATGACCTTAGCGAGCAGTACTTC
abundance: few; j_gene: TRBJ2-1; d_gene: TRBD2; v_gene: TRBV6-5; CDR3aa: CASNLIGGAYNEQFF; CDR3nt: TGTGCCAGCAACCTGATTGGGGGGGCCTACAATGAGCAGTTCTTC
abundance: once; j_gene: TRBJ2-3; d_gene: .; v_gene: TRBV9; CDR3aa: CASSVGGGGHTDTQYF; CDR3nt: TGTGCCAGCAGCGTAGGGGGAGGCGGTCACACAGATACGCAGTATTTT
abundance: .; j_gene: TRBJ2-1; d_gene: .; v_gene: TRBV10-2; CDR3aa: CASRDPLDEQFF; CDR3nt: TGCGCCAGCAGGGACCCACTGGATGAGCAGTTCTTC
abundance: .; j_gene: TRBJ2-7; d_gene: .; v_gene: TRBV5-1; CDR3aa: CASSLETPRYKSYNEQYF; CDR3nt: TGCGCCAGCAGCTTGGAGACACCGCGGTATAAGTCCTACAATGAGCAGTACTTC